These 28 T cell receptor beta chains were all obtained from the same sample, sequenced in a study of blood T cell repertoires in COVID-19. The method was immunoSEQ multiplex PCR; TCRdb's version includes in-frame clones alone and lacks a portion of them. The sample holds hundreds of thousands of clones; about 90% are singletons and the top ten take more than 1.5%. Sequenced sample: PBMCs or T cells enriched from blood (not recorded which). The receptors come from a man in his forties in a cohort exposed to, infected with or recovered from COVID-19 (not recorded which).

The J gene is TRBJ2-1, the V gene TRBV21-1; the table's D call of TRBD2 was not tested on the DNA. TRBV21-1 is noted as a pseudogene. The CDR3 has 15 amino acids. The CDR3 DNA sequence: TGTGCCAGCAGCGAAGGGGGGGGCAAGGACAATGAGCAGTTCTTC. Translation: CASSEGGGKDNEQFF.

This chain uses TRBV7-8 with TRBJ2-3; TRBD2 agrees at 10 bases. CDR1 is SGHVS and CDR2 is FQNEAQ in the germline V gene. J was trimmed by 4 bases and V by 3 bases; bases with no gene match: 1. This CDR3 contains 14 residues. The CDR3 DNA is TGTGCCAGCAGCTTTACTAGCGGGGCAGATACGCAGTATTTT. Amino acids: CASSFTSGADTQYF. The whole variable domain, remainder taken from reference TRBV7-8 and TRBJ2-3, is GAGVSQSPRYKVAKRGQDVALRCDPISGHVSLFWYQQALGQGPEFLTYFQNEAQLDKSGLPSDRFFAERPEGSVSTLKIQRTQQEDSAVYLCASSFTSGADTQYFGPGTRLTVL.

This clone came up once. The chain joins TRBV5-1 to TRBJ2-7; 9 bases are a match to TRBD2. The germline V gene encodes CDR1 SGHRS and CDR2 YFSETQ. V shed 2 bases, J shed 6 bases, and the junction held 6 bases outside the gene matches. CDR3 length: 14 amino acids. In DNA form, the CDR3 reads TGCGCCAGCAGCTTAGCGGGAGGTTGGGGCGAGCAGTACTTC. Its protein product is CASSLAGGWGEQYF.

The V call is TRBV4-1, the J call TRBJ2-3, with a weak D call TRBD1 (5 bases). Germline CDR1 reads MGHRA; CDR2 reads YSYEKL. The CDR3 extends over 15 amino acids. V lost 0 bases, J lost 5 bases, and 12 bases lay in between. The CDR3 protein is CASSQDGQHGDTQYF. CDR3 DNA sequence: TGCGCCAGCAGCCAAGACGGACAACACGGAGATACGCAGTATTTT.

The rearrangement joins TRBV9 to TRBJ2-1; 7 bases match TRBD2. The CDR3 extends over 14 amino acids. Germline CDR1 and CDR2: SGDLS and YYNGEE. V shed 7 bases, J shed 4 bases, and the junction held 8 bases outside the gene matches. The CDR3 coding sequence is TGTGCCAGCTCGAGGACTAGTCTTTACAATGAGCAGTTCTTC. Translating it yields CASSRTSLYNEQFF.

CDR3 sequence reads: CASQGVNGYTF. DNA of the CDR3: TGTGCCAGTCAGGGTGTAAATGGCTACACCTTC. V gene TRBV28 combines with J gene TRBJ1-2, with a weak D call TRBD1 (5 bases). The germline V and J ends were trimmed by 9 bases and 6 bases, with 11 bases remaining between them. This CDR3 spans 11 amino acids. Germline V gives CDR1 MDHEN, CDR2 SYDVKM.

The chain joins TRBV7-9 to TRBJ2-1, with TRBD2 matching 9 bases. V shed 5 bases, J shed 8 bases, and the junction held 13 bases outside the gene matches. There are 16 residues in the CDR3. The germline CDR1 and CDR2 sequences are SEHNR and FQNEAQ (reference sequence). The CDR3, as DNA: TGTGCCAGCAGCCCCAGTCTATTAGCGGGAGTGGATGAGCAGTTCTTC. Protein product: CASSPSLLAGVDEQFF.

V gene TRBV2 combines with J gene TRBJ1-5; D gene unclear. V lost 6 bases and J lost 5, with 14 bases in between. Germline-derived CDR1 and CDR2 are SNHLY and FYNNEI. There are 14 residues in the CDR3. In DNA form, the CDR3 reads TGTGCCAGCAGCCACATGAGGGATGATCAGCCCCAGCATTTT. Its protein is CASSHMRDDQPQHF.

The genes are TRBV10-2 and TRBJ2-1; TRBD1 is a possible D gene (5 bases). The CDR3 consists of 13 residues. Germline V gives CDR1 WSHSY, CDR2 SAAADI. Trimming removed 4 bases from V and 9 bases from J, with 13 bases in between. The CDR3 sequence: CASSAAFRGEQFF. The CDR3 DNA follows: TGCGCCAGCAGTGCGGCCTTTAGGGGTGAGCAGTTCTTC.

This clone was seen more than once but under ten times. V gene TRBV7-8 combines with J gene TRBJ2-3; a weak D match, TRBD2 (6 bases). This CDR3 is built from 19 residues. The V end was cut by 2 bases, the J end by 0 bases, with 21 bases between. Germline CDR1 SGHVS, CDR2 FQNEAQ. The CDR3 loop reads CASSLFIAARRSSTDTQYF. As DNA, the CDR3 is TGTGCCAGCAGCTTATTCATAGCGGCCCGGCGATCTAGCACAGATACGCAGTATTTT.

The chain is built from TRBV19 and TRBJ1-2; D uncertain. CDR1 is LNHDA, CDR2 SQIVND, per germline (reference sequence). V dropped 0 bases and J dropped 7 bases, with 18 bases sitting between them. The CDR3 extends over 16 amino acids. The chain's CDR3 is CASSIDYDGVRSGYTF. CDR3 DNA: TGTGCCAGTAGTATAGATTATGACGGAGTACGCTCTGGCTACACCTTC. Filled out from reference TRBV19 and TRBJ1-2, the complete variable domain reads DGGITQSPKYLFRKEGQNVTLSCEQNLNHDAMYWYRQDPGQGLRLIYYSQIVNDFQKGDIAEGYSVSREKKESFPLTVTSAQKNPTAFYLCASSIDYDGVRSGYTFGSGTRLTVV.

This chain links TRBV5-4 with TRBJ2-7, with 12 bases identical to TRBD2. The CDR3 loop spans 19 amino acids. V lost 5 bases, J lost 3 bases, and 18 bases stayed unmatched. Germline assignment: CDR1 SGHNT and CDR2 YYREEE (reference sequence). The CDR3 DNA is TGTGCCAGCAGGCCCTACAGGAGCGGACTAGCGGGACCAGGCTACGAGCAGTACTTC. Its protein product is CASRPYRSGLAGPGYEQYF.

This rearrangement joins TRBV3-1 (or the pseudogene TRBV3-2) to TRBJ2-3; tentatively, D is TRBD1 (6 bases). V was clipped by 3 bases and J by 14 bases, with 15 bases between them. Germline V gene lookup returns CDR1 LGHDT and CDR2 YNNKEL (reference sequence). The CDR3 totals 12 residues. The DNA of the CDR3 is TGTGCCAGCAGCCATGCAGGGGCGATGGGGTATTTT. It yields the protein CASSHAGAMGYF.

The rearrangement links TRBV5-1 to TRBJ1-1, with TRBD1 matching 8 bases. Looked up from germline, CDR1 is SGHRS and CDR2 is YFSETQ. The CDR3 sequence is 15 residues long. V lost 4 bases and J lost 5; bases outside the gene matches: 10. CDR3 coding DNA: TGCGCCAGCAGCGAAACAGGGGGAGTGAGAACTGAAGCTTTCTTT. Protein sequence: CASSETGGVRTEAFF.

V usage is TRBV11-2 and J usage is TRBJ2-5; TRBD2 aligns across 9 bases. V shed 5 bases, J shed 2 bases, and the junction held 6 bases outside the gene matches. This CDR3 spans 15 amino acids. Germline V gene sequence: CDR1 SGHAT, CDR2 FQNNGV. The CDR3 nucleotides read TGTGCCAGCAGCCTCTGGACTAGCGTTCAAGAGACCCAGTACTTC. This codes for CASSLWTSVQETQYF.

The CDR3 is CAIMDRTGVAGELFF. In DNA form, the CDR3 reads TGTGCCATCATGGATAGGACAGGGGTTGCCGGGGAGCTGTTTTTT. The rearrangement uses TRBV10-3 and TRBJ2-2; 9 bases align to TRBD1. Looked up from germline, CDR1 is ENHRY and CDR2 is SYGVKD. Unmatched junction bases numbered 9, after V lost 7 bases and J lost 6 bases. CDR3 length: 15 amino acids.

The chain links TRBV3-1 (or the pseudogene TRBV3-2) to TRBJ2-1; 12 nucleotides line up with TRBD2. CDR3 length: 17 amino acids. V gave up 1 base and J gave up 8 bases; unmatched junction bases: 9. Germline assignment: CDR1 LGHDT and CDR2 YNNKEL (reference sequence). CDR3 in amino acids: CASSQALAGGPIHEQFF. For the CDR3, the DNA is TGTGCCAGCAGCCAAGCACTAGCGGGAGGCCCCATCCATGAGCAGTTCTTC.

The V and J genes are TRBV5-1 and TRBJ1-2, with TRBD1 matching 7 bases. Germline V lookup: CDR1 SGHRS, CDR2 YFSETQ. J gave up 5 bases and V 4 bases, and 11 bases lay outside the gene matches. The CDR3 is made up of 15 amino acids. The CDR3 loop is CASSRVPGGGYGYTF. In DNA form, the CDR3 reads TGCGCCAGCAGCCGTGTTCCAGGGGGAGGATATGGCTACACCTTC. Together with reference TRBV5-1 and TRBJ1-2, the CDR3 gives the full variable domain: KAGVTQTPRYLIKTRGQQVTLSCSPISGHRSVSWYQQTPGQGLQFLFEYFSETQRNKGNFPGRFSGRQFSNSRSEMNVSTLELGDSALYLCASSRVPGGGYGYTFGSGTRLTVV.

The V gene is TRBV6-5, the J gene TRBJ1-1, with 9 nucleotides matching TRBD1. The CDR3 runs to 13 residues. The trim removed 6 bases at V and 8 bases at J, leaving 7 bases unmatched. CDR1 MNHEY and CDR2 SVGAGI come from the germline V gene. The DNA for the CDR3 is TGTGCCAGCAGGATACAGGGGGCGGCCGAAGCTTTCTTT. It is translated as CASRIQGAAEAFF.

The chain uses TRBV9 and TRBJ2-1, with 7 bases identical to TRBD2. The V and J ends lost 0 bases and 5 bases, in that order; junction bases with no gene match: 2. This CDR3 region has 14 residues. Germline-derived CDR1 and CDR2 are SGDLS and YYNGEE. This CDR3 is CASSVASGNNEQFF. The DNA for the CDR3 is TGTGCCAGCAGCGTAGCTAGCGGAAACAATGAGCAGTTCTTC.

The chain is built from TRBV5-1 and TRBJ2-1; possible D gene TRBD1, 6 bases. Looked up from germline, CDR1 is SGHRS and CDR2 is YFSETQ. The length of the CDR3 is 15 residues. Trimming shortened V by 1 base and J by 0 bases, and 8 bases separated the two germline ends. CDR3 coding DNA: TGCGCCAGCAGCTTGACAGGGAACTCCTACAATGAGCAGTTCTTC. Translating gives CASSLTGNSYNEQFF.

V usage is TRBV19 and J usage is TRBJ1-2; D ambiguous. V was pared by 4 bases and J by 8 bases, with 8 bases between. The CDR3 consists of 11 residues. CDR1 and CDR2 from the germline V gene are LNHDA and SQIVND (reference sequence). CDR3 sequence: CASSNSSGYTF. The DNA of the CDR3 is TGTGCCAGTAGTAATTCCTCCGGCTACACCTTC.

The gene calls are TRBV25-1 and TRBJ2-2; 7 bases are shared with TRBD2. The ends lost 2 bases at V and 6 bases at J; junction bases unmatched: 6. Per the germline V gene, CDR1 is MGHDK and CDR2 is SYGVNS. CDR3 size: 15 residues. The CDR3 protein is CASSEGSGTAGELFF. DNA for the CDR3: TGTGCCAGCAGTGAAGGAAGCGGGACGGCCGGGGAGCTGTTTTTT.

The V and J genes are TRBV11-1 and TRBJ2-1, with TRBD2 matching 13 bases. The V gene end was trimmed by 5 bases and the J gene end by 4 bases; junction bases not matched to a gene: 2. CDR3 length equals 15 residues. Germline-derived CDR1 and CDR2 are SGHAT and FQDESV (reference sequence). The CDR3 nucleotides read TGTGCCAGCAGCCCGGGACTAGCGGGGTACAATGAGCAGTTCTTC. It specifies CASSPGLAGYNEQFF.

V and J are TRBV7-9 and TRBJ2-7; 9 bases are a match to TRBD1. Per germline, CDR1 SEHNR and CDR2 FQNEAQ (reference sequence). The length of the CDR3 is 15 residues. J was trimmed by 3 bases and V by 3 bases; bases with no gene match: 6. The CDR3 sequence: CASSFSRDRVYEQYF. CDR3 DNA: TGTGCCAGCAGCTTCTCCCGGGACAGGGTCTACGAGCAGTACTTC.

V gene TRBV7-2 combines with J gene TRBJ2-2; D may be TRBD2 (6 bases). The CDR3 runs 14 residues. The germline CDR1 and CDR2 sequences are SGHTA and FQGNSA. Trimming removed 0 bases from V and 4 bases from J, with 6 bases in between. The CDR3 loop is CASSLASGTGELFF. In nucleotides, the CDR3 is TGTGCCAGCAGCTTAGCTAGCGGCACCGGGGAGCTGTTTTTT.

The V and J genes are TRBV7-9 and TRBJ1-2; the match to TRBD1 covers 7 bases. Germline trimming cut 5 bases from V and 4 bases from J; bases unmatched to any gene: 4. Germline V CDR1 and CDR2: SEHNR, FQNEAQ (reference sequence). The CDR3 is 13 amino acids. In DNA form, the CDR3 reads TGTGCCAGCAGCCTCAGGGGGTCCTATGGCTACACCTTC. It translates to CASSLRGSYGYTF.

The rearrangement links TRBV30 to TRBJ1-4, with D possibly matching TRBD1 (5 bases). The length of the CDR3 is 15 residues. V dropped 2 bases and J dropped 5 bases, with 15 bases sitting between them. CDR1 is GTSNPN, CDR2 SVGIG, per germline (reference sequence). The DNA for the CDR3 is TGTGCCTGGAGTCCCTCGGGCCGGGGGAATGAAAAACTGTTTTTT. Encoded protein: CAWSPSGRGNEKLFF. The entire variable domain, with the rest obtained from reference TRBV30 and TRBJ1-4, is as follows: SQTIHQWPATLVQPVGSPLSLECTVEGTSNPNLYWYRQAAGRGLQLLFYSVGIGQISSEVPQNLSASRPQDRQFILSSKKLLLSDSGFYLCAWSPSGRGNEKLFFGSGTQLSVL.